This paragraph covers one T cell receptor (beta chain) sequence. How the authors handled the data: Amplified reference gene primers provided the basis for estimating nucleated cell counts. Measured with immunoSEQ multiplex PCR; TCRdb has only the in-frame clones, and not every one. That table gives V, J and clone size, and the DNA gave D and trimming. This repertoire shows around 76,000 clones, around 83% found once; its top ten account for roughly 5.5%. These data originate in a study of blood T cell repertoires in COVID-19. In the study overall: PBMCs, B-cell-depleted T cells, or T cells were the source of the cDNA or gDNA that made up the material.

Germline V CDR1 and CDR2: MDHEN, SYDVKM. Losses at the gene ends were 6 bases for V and 3 bases for J; bases not matched to a gene: 8. This CDR3 spans 16 amino acids. This chain links TRBV28 with TRBJ1-5; 10 nucleotides agree with TRBD1. Sequences were obtained from peripheral blood. This TCR derives from a man older than 75 with acute or convalescent COVID-19. The CDR3 spells CASRGQGFDINQPQHF. The CDR3 region has the DNA TGTGCCAGCAGGGGACAGGGGTTTGATATCAATCAGCCCCAGCATTTT.